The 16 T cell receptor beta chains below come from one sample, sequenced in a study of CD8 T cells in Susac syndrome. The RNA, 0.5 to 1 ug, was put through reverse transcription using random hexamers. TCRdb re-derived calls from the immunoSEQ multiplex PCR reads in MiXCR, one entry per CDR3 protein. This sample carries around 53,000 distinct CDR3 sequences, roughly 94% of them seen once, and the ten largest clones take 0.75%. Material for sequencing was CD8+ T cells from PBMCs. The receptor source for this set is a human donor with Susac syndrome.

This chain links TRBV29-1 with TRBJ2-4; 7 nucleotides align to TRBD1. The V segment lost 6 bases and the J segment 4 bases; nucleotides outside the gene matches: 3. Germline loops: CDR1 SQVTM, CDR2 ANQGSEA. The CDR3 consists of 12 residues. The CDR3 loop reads CSVLDRKNIQYF. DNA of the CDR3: TGCAGCGTGCTGGACAGGAAAAACATTCAGTACTTC. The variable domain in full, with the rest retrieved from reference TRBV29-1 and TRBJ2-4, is SAVISQKPSRDICQRGTSLTIQCQVDSQVTMMFWYRQQPGQSLTLIATANQGSEATYESGFVIDKFPISRPNLTFSTLTVSNMSPEDSSIYLCSVLDRKNIQYFGAGTRLSVL.

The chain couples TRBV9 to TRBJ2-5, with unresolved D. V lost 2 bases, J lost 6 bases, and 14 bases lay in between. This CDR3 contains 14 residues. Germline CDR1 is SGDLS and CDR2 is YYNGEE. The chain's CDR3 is CASSVYINAKTQYF. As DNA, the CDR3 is TGTGCCAGCAGCGTCTACATTAACGCGAAGACCCAGTACTTC.

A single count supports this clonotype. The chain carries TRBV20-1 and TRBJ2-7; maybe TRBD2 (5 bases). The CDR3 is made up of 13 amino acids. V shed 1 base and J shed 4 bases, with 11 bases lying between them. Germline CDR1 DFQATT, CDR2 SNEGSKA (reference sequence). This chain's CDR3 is CSARVPGVYEQYF. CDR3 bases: TGCAGTGCTAGAGTCCCCGGGGTTTACGAGCAGTACTTC.

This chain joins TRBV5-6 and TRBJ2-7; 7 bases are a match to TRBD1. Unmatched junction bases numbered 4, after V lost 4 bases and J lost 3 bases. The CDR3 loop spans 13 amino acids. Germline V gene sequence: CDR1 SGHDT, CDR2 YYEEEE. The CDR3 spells CASSGWDSYEQYF. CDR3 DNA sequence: TGTGCCAGCAGCGGCTGGGACAGCTACGAGCAGTACTTC. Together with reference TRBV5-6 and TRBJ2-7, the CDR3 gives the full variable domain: DAGVTQSPTHLIKTRGQQVTLRCSPKSGHDTVSWYQQALGQGPQFIFQYYEEEERQRGNFPDRFSGHQFPNYSSELNVNALLLGDSALYLCASSGWDSYEQYFGPGTRLTVT.

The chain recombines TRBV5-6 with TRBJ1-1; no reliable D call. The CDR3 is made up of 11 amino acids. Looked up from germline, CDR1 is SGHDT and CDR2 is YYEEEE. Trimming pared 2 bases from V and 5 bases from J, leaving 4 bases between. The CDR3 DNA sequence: TGTGCCAGCAGCTTTGGGACTGAAGCTTTCTTT. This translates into CASSFGTEAFF.

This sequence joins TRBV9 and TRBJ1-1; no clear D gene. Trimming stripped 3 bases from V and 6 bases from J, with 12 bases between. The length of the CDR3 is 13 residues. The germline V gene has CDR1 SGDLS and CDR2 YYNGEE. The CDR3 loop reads CASSEGAGPEAFF. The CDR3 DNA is TGTGCCAGCAGCGAGGGAGCAGGCCCTGAAGCTTTCTTT.

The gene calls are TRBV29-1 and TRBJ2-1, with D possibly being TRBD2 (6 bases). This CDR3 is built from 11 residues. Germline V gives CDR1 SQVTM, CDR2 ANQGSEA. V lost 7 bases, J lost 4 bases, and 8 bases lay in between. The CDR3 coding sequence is TGCAGCGCCGGGACTTACAATGAGCAGTTCTTC. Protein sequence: CSAGTYNEQFF.

CDR3: CASGMTDVNYNSPLHF. Here the CDR3 DNA reads TGTGCCAGCGGAATGACCGACGTCAACTATAATTCACCCCTCCACTTT. The rearrangement links TRBV2 to TRBJ1-6, with D uncertain. The CDR3 covers 16 residues. V was pared by 8 bases and J by 3 bases, with 17 bases between. In germline, CDR1 is SNHLY, CDR2 FYNNEI.

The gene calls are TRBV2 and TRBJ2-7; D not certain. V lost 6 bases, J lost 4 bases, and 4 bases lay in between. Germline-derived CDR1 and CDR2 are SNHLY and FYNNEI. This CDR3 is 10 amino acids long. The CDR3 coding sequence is TGTGCCAGCAGGGAGTACGAGCAGTACTTC. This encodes CASREYEQYF.

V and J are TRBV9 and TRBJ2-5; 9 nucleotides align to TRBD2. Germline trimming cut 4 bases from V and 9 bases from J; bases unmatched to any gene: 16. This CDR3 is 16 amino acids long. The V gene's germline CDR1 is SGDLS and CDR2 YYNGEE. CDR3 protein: CASSTRSGGTSGAQYF. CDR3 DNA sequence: TGTGCCAGCAGCACGAGGAGCGGGGGGACATCTGGAGCCCAGTACTTC.

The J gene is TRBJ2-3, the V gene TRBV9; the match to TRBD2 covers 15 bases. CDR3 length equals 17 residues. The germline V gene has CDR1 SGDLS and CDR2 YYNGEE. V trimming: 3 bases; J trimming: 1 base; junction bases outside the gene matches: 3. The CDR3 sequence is CASSGGTSGGRTDTQYF. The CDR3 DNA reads TGTGCCAGCAGCGGCGGGACTAGCGGGGGGCGCACAGATACGCAGTATTTT.

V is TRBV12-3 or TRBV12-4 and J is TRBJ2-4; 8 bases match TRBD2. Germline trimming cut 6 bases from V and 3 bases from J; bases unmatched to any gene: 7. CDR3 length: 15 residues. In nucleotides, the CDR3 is TGTGCCAGCAGACGGAGCGGGGGCGGCAAAAACATTCAGTACTTC. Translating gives CASRRSGGGKNIQYF.

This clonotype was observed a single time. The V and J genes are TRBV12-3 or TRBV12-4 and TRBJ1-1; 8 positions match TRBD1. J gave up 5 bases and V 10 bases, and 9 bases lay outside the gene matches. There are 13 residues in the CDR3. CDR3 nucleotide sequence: TGTGCCACCTTGGACAGGGTAGAAACTGAAGCTTTCTTT. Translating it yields CATLDRVETEAFF.

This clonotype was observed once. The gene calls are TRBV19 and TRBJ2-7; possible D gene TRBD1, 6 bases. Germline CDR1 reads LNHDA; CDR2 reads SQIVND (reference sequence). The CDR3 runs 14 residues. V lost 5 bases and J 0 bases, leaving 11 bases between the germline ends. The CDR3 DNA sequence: TGTGCCAGTAGTGACCTGACAGGCTCCTACGAGCAGTACTTC. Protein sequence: CASSDLTGSYEQYF.

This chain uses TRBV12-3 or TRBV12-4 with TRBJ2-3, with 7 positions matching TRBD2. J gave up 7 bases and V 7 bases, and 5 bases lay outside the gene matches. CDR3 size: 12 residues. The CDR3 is CASTTGGNTQYF. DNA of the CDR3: TGTGCCAGCACTACCGGGGGGAATACGCAGTATTTT.

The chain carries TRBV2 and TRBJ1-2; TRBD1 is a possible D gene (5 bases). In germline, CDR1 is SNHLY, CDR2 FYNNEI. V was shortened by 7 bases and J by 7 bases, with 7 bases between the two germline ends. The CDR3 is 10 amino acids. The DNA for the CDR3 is TGTGCCAGCAACGGGGGTGGCTACACCTTC. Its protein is CASNGGGYTF.